This entry features one TCR beta chain sequence. Its antigen is not identified. The data derive from a study of T cell repertoires in cytomegalovirus infection. General observations from the study: Clonotype analysis showed dominance of the ex vivo response by HLA-C-restricted CMV-specific TCR beta clonotypes.

TCRdb passed the reads through MiXCR, listing each CDR3 protein once. The data show roughly 720,000 distinct CDR3 sequences, about a third seen once. The sequenced sample was PBMCs. The receptor comes from a human donor in good health (CMV status not recorded). Some clones in this sample may be carry-over from other donors' samples.

This CDR3 is CASRTGGQSGELFF. The CDR3 DNA reads as TGCGCCAGCAGGACGGGGGGGCAGTCCGGGGAGCTGTTTTTT. J is TRBJ2-2 and V is TRBV5-1; 8 bases line up with TRBD2. After removal of 5 bases from V and 6 bases from J, the junction contained 6 bases not matched to a gene. The CDR3 loop spans 14 amino acids. Germline CDR1 reads SGHRS; CDR2 reads YFSETQ.